This T cell receptor beta chain emerged from a study of T cell responses to AZD1222 COVID-19 vaccine. Study results and caveats: Repertoire sampling was restricted to post-peak T cell response timepoints. The donors showed a predominance of white British ancestry and of females, with possible underestimation of clonal diversity. Following two doses of AZD1222, Spike-specific TCR breadth and depth rose.

This clone was found once. Its antigen is not identified. The germline gives CDR1 DFQATT, CDR2 SNEGSKA (reference sequence). There are 13 residues in the CDR3. Germline trimming cut 3 bases from V and 6 bases from J; bases unmatched to any gene: 6. Some clones are missing from TCRdb's copy, which holds only in-frame ones; the method was immunoSEQ multiplex PCR. The sample lists 150,000 or so clones, approximately 90% occurring once. This clonotype originated in an adult in good health. The rearrangement joins TRBV20-1 to TRBJ2-7, with 9 positions matching TRBD1. The material sequenced was peripheral blood, taken on day 0 of MenACWY control vaccination. The CDR3 loop reads CSASWTGVGEQYF. CDR3 coding DNA: TGCAGTGCTAGTTGGACAGGGGTAGGCGAGCAGTACTTC.